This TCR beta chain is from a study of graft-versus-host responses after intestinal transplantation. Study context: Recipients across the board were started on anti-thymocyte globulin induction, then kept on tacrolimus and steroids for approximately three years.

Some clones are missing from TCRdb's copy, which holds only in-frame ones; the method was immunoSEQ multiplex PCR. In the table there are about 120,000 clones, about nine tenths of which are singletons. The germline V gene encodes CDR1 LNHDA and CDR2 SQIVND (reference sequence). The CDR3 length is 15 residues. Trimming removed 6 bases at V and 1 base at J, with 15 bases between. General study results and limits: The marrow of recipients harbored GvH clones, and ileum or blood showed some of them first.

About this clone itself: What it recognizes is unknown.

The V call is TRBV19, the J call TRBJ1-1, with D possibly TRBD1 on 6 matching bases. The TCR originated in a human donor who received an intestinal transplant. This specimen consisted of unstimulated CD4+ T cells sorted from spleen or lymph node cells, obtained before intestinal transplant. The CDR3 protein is CASSLQGFANTEAFF. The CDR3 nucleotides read TGTGCCAGTAGCCTACAGGGTTTCGCGAACACTGAAGCTTTCTTT.